These 13 T cell receptor beta chains came from one sample sequenced in a study of blood T cell repertoires in COVID-19. Sequenced by immunoSEQ multiplex PCR; TCRdb stores in-frame clones only, minus some. The sample yields more than 110,000 clones, 75% to 90% seen once. The sample comprised peripheral blood. The receptor source for this set is a woman of 80 years or more with acute or convalescent COVID-19.

As DNA, the CDR3 is TGTGCCAGCGGGACAGTTGCGAGCGGGGAGCTGTTTTTT. Translated: CASGTVASGELFF. The rearrangement uses TRBV2 and TRBJ2-2; TRBD1 matches 7 bases. CDR1 SNHLY and CDR2 FYNNEI come from the germline V gene. The length of the CDR3 is 13 residues. Trimming removed 8 bases from V and 7 bases from J; junction bases left unmatched: 7. The complete variable domain, with remaining parts taken from reference TRBV2 and TRBJ2-2, reads EPEVTQTPSHQVTQMGQEVILRCVPISNHLYFYWYRQILGQKVEFLVSFYNNEISEKSEIFDDQFSVERPDGSNFTLKIRSTKLEDSAMYFCASGTVASGELFFGEGSRLTVL.

This chain links TRBV18 with TRBJ2-7; 7 nucleotides agree with TRBD2. This CDR3 has 12 residues. Germline V CDR1 and CDR2: KGHSH, LQKENI. Trimming cost V 3 bases and J 6 bases; bases outside gene matches: 2. The CDR3 DNA sequence: TGTGCCAGCTCACCCATAGCGGGCGAGCAGTACTTC. It codes for CASSPIAGEQYF.

V and J are TRBV10-3 and TRBJ1-3; no clear D. Trimming removed 6 bases from V and 4 bases from J, with 7 bases in between. Germline CDR1 ENHRY, CDR2 SYGVKD. The CDR3 sequence is 12 residues long. In nucleotides, the CDR3 is TGTGCCATCAGACAGAGCGGAAACACCATATATTTT. This sequence encodes CAIRQSGNTIYF.

This clone was seen only once. The rearrangement links TRBV7-9 to TRBJ2-7, with D hard to call. CDR1 and CDR2 from the germline V gene are SEHNR and FQNEAQ (reference sequence). V was trimmed by 5 bases and J by 1 base, leaving 15 bases between them. CDR3 length equals 15 residues. CDR3: CASSPRAIFSYEQYF. Here the CDR3 DNA reads TGTGCCAGCAGCCCCCGAGCCATTTTTTCCTACGAGCAGTACTTC. The full variable domain, with the rest looked up from reference TRBV7-9 and TRBJ2-7, is DTGVSQNPRHKITKRGQNVTFRCDPISEHNRLYWYRQTLGQGPEFLTYFQNEAQLEKSRLLSDRFSAERPKGSFSTLEIQRTEQGDSAMYLCASSPRAIFSYEQYFGPGTRLTVT.

This chain uses TRBV6-5 with TRBJ2-7; 7 positions match TRBD1. Unmatched junction bases numbered 1, after V lost 5 bases and J lost 3 bases. The CDR3 is 12 residues long. The germline V gene has CDR1 MNHEY and CDR2 SVGAGI. DNA for the CDR3: TGTGCCAGCAGTCGGGACAGCTACGAGCAGTACTTC. As protein: CASSRDSYEQYF.

V usage is TRBV2 and J usage is TRBJ1-5; TRBD1 is a possible D gene (5 bases). CDR3 length: 16 amino acids. CDR1 SNHLY and CDR2 FYNNEI come from the germline V gene. V was trimmed by 4 bases and J by 6 bases, leaving 19 bases between them. Here the CDR3 reads CASSVGAGERGQPQHF. CDR3 DNA sequence: TGTGCCAGCAGTGTTGGTGCGGGGGAAAGAGGTCAGCCCCAGCATTTT.

Concerning this clone: The sample contains more than one DNA sequence encoding this CDR3. The chain is built from TRBV7-3 and TRBJ2-3; 14 positions match TRBD2. From germline, CDR1 is SGHTA and CDR2 FQGTGA. V lost 5 bases and J lost 3; bases outside the gene matches: 4. The CDR3 length is 16 residues. Here the CDR3 reads CASSPGTSGGTDTQYF. CDR3 nucleotide sequence: TGTGCCAGCAGCCCTGGGACTAGCGGGGGAACAGATACGCAGTATTTT. Based on the CDR3 plus reference TRBV7-3 and TRBJ2-3, the full variable domain is GAGVSQTPSNKVTEKGKYVELRCDPISGHTALYWYRQSLGQGPEFLIYFQGTGAADDSGLPNDRFFAVRPEGSVSTLKIQRTERGDSAVYLCASSPGTSGGTDTQYFGPGTRLTVL.

The chain carries TRBV5-1 and TRBJ2-5; 7 bases fit TRBD1. The germline CDR1 and CDR2 sequences are SGHRS and YFSETQ. This CDR3 spans 16 amino acids. V trimming: 6 bases; J trimming: 4 bases; junction bases outside the gene matches: 15. Here the CDR3 reads CASTVRTGQPRETQYF. The DNA of the CDR3 is TGCGCCAGCACCGTCCGGACAGGCCAACCTAGAGAGACCCAGTACTTC.

This sequence joins TRBV7-3 and TRBJ1-1; maybe TRBD1 (6 bases). CDR1 is SGHTA, CDR2 FQGTGA, per germline. The length of the CDR3 is 15 residues. The V and J ends lost 5 bases and 4 bases respectively, with 17 bases between them. CDR3 loop: CASSTAPGVGTEAFF. The CDR3 DNA sequence: TGTGCCAGCAGCACCGCCCCAGGGGTAGGCACTGAAGCTTTCTTT. The variable domain in full, with the rest retrieved from reference TRBV7-3 and TRBJ1-1, is GAGVSQTPSNKVTEKGKYVELRCDPISGHTALYWYRQSLGQGPEFLIYFQGTGAADDSGLPNDRFFAVRPEGSVSTLKIQRTERGDSAVYLCASSTAPGVGTEAFFGQGTRLTVV.

V gene TRBV27 combines with J gene TRBJ2-2, with D possibly TRBD2 on 5 matching bases. The CDR3 is 16 residues long. Germline lookup yields CDR1 MNHEY and CDR2 SMNVEV (reference sequence). The germline V and J ends were trimmed by 2 bases and 4 bases, with 14 bases remaining between them. CDR3: CASSLGSHGVTGELFF. CDR3 nucleotides: TGTGCCAGCAGTTTAGGCTCCCACGGGGTCACCGGGGAGCTGTTTTTT.

This chain uses TRBV11-3 with TRBJ2-2, with D uncertain. In germline, CDR1 is SGHNT, CDR2 YENEEA. V lost 3 bases and J 2 bases, leaving 7 bases between the germline ends. This CDR3 is 14 amino acids long. CDR3 nucleotides: TGTGCCAGCAGCTTGGGCAGAAACACCGGGGAGCTGTTTTTT. Its protein is CASSLGRNTGELFF.

V gene TRBV28 combines with J gene TRBJ2-7; D might be TRBD2 (7 bases). Trimming cost V 8 bases and J 5 bases, with 22 bases left between them. Germline-derived CDR1 and CDR2 are MDHEN and SYDVKM. This CDR3 is 15 amino acids long. The CDR3 protein is CASEGGASYKHEQYF. CDR3 bases: TGTGCCAGCGAAGGGGGGGCGAGTTATAAGCACGAGCAGTACTTC.

The chain uses TRBV5-1 and TRBJ2-5; unclear D gene. The CDR3 length is 14 residues. Germline V gene sequence: CDR1 SGHRS, CDR2 YFSETQ. V was cut by 0 bases and J by 2 bases, with 8 bases left in between. CDR3 bases: TGCGCCAGCAGCTTGGCCCGGGTGCAAGAGACCCAGTACTTC. Residues: CASSLARVQETQYF.